This TCR beta chain came from a study of T cells after yellow fever vaccination. TCRdb independently ran MiXCR on the 5' RACE reads; one entry per CDR3 protein. Counted here are a few hundred thousand distinct CDR3 sequences, about a sixth occurring once; the ten biggest clones make up around 16%. The CDR3 length is 18 residues. The ends lost 4 bases at V and 0 bases at J; junction bases unmatched: 15. The germline V gene encodes CDR1 SQVTM and CDR2 ANQGSEA. The clonotype comes from a young man who received the YFV17D yellow fever vaccine. The chain recombines TRBV29-1 with TRBJ2-3; 8 positions match TRBD2. Here the sequenced sample was PBMCs, taken 5 days after the first yellow fever vaccination. The CDR3 loop reads CSVARGAPSYTSTDTQYF. DNA for the CDR3: TGCAGCGTTGCGCGGGGGGCCCCGTCATATACTAGCACAGATACGCAGTATTTT.